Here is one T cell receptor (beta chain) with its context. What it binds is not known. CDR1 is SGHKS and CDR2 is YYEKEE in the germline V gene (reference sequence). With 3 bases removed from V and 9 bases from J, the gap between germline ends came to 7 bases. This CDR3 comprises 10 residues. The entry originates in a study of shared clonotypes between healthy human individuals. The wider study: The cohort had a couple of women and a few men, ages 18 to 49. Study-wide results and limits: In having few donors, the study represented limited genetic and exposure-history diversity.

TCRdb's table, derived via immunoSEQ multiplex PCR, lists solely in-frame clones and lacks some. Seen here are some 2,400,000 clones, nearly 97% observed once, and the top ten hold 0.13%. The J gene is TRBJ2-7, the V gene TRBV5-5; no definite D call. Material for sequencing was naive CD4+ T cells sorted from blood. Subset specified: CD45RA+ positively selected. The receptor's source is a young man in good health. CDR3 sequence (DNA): TGTGCCAGCAGCTCGCCTGGGCAGTACTTC. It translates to CASSSPGQYF.